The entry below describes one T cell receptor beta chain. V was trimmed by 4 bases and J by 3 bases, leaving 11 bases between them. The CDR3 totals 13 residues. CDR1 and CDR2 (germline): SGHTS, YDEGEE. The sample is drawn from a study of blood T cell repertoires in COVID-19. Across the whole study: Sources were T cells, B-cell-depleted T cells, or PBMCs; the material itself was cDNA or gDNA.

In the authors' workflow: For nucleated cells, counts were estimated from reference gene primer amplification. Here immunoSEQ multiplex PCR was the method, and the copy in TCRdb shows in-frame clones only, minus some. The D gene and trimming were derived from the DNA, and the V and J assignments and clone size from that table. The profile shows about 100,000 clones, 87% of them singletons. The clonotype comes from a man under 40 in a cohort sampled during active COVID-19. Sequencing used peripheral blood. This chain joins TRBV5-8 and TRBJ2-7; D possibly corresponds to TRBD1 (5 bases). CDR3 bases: TGTGCCAGCAGCCCTACGACAGACTACGAGCAGTACTTC. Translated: CASSPTTDYEQYF.